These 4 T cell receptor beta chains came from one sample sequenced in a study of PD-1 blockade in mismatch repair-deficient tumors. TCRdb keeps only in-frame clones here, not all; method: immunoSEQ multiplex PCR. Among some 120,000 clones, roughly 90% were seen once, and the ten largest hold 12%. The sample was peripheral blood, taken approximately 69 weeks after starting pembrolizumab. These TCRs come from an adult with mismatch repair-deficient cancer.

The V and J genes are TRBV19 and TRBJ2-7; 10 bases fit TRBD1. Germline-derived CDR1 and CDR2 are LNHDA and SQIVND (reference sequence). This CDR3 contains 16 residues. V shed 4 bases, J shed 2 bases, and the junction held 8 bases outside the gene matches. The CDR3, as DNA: TGTGCCAGTAGTAGCCTCGGACAGGGGGGCGCCTACGAGCAGTACTTC. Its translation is CASSSLGQGGAYEQYF.

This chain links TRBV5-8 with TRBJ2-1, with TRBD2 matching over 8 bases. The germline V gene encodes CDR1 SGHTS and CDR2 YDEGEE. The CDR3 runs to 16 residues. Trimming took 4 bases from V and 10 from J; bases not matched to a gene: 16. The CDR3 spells CASSPTWGLGSREQFF. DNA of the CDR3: TGTGCCAGCAGCCCCACCTGGGGACTAGGATCCCGGGAGCAGTTCTTC.

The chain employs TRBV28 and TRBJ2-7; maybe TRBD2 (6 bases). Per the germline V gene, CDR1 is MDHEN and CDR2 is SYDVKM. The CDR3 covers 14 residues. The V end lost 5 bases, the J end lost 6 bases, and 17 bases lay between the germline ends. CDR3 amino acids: CASSGPGGDSEQYF. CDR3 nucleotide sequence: TGTGCCAGCAGTGGTCCAGGAGGGGATTCCGAGCAGTACTTC.

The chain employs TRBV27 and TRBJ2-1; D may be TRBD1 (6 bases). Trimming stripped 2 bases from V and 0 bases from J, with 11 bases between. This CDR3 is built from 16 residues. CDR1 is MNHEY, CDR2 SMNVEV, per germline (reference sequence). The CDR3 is CASSLRGISSYNEQFF. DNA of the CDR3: TGTGCCAGCAGTTTAAGGGGGATTAGCTCCTACAATGAGCAGTTCTTC.